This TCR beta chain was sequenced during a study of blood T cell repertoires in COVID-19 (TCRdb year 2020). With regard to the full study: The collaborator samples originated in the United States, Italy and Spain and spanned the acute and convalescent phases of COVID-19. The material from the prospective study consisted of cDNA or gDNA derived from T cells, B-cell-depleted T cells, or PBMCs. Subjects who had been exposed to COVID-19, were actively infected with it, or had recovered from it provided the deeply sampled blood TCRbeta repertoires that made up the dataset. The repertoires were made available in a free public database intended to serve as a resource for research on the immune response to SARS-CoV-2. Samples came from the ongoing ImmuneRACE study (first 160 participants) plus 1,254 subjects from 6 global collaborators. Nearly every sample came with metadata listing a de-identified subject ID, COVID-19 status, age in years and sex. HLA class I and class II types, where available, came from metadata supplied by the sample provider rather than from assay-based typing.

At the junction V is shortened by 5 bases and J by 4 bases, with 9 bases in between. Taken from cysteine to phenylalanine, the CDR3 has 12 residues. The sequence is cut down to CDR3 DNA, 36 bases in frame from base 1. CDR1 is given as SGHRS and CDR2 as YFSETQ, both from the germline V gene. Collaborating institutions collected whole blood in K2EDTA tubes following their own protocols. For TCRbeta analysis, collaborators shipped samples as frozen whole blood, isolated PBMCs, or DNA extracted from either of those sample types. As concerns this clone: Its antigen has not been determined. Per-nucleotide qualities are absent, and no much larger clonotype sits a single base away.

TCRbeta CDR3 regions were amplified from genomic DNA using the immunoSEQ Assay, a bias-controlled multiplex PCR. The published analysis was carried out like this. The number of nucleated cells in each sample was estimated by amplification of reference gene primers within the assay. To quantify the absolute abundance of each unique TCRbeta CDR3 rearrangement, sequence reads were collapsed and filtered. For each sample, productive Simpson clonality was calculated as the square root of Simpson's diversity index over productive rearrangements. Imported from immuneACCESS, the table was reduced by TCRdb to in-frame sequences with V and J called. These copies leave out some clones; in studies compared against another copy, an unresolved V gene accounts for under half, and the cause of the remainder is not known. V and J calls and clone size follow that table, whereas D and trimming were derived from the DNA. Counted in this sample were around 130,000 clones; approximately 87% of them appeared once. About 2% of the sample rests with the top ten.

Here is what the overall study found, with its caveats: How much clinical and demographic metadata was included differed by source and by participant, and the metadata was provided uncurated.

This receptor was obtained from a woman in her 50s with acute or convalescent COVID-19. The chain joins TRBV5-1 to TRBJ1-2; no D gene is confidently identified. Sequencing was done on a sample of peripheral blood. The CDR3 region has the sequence CASSFDTYGYTF. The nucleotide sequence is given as TGCGCCAGCAGTTTCGACACCTATGGCTACACCTTC. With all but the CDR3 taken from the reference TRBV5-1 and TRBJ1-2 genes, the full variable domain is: KAGVTQTPRYLIKTRGQQVTLSCSPISGHRSVSWYQQTPGQGLQFLFEYFSETQRNKGNFPGRFSGRQFSNSRSEMNVSTLELGDSALYLCASSFDTYGYTFGSGTRLTVV.